This T cell receptor beta chain derives from a study of CXCR3-negative and CXCR3-positive naive CD8 T cells. At the level of the study: Cumulative TRB read yield was 120 million to 150 million, averaging about 1.5 +/- 0.3 million per library. Overall study results and limits: TRB CDR3s of CXCR3-positive naive cells were more hydrophobic than those of CXCR3-negative naive cells. The level of CXCR3 expression partially decreased after cryopreservation; the majority of assays used fresh PBMCs.

Germline lookup yields CDR1 SGHVS and CDR2 FQNEAQ. The CDR3 extends over 15 amino acids. The sorter processed each CD8+ T cell subset in triplicate at roughly 280,000 cells apiece. To note about this clonotype: Its antigen remains unknown.

The study made its TRB cDNA libraries by 5' RACE, adding UMI labels. TCRdb reprocessed the 5' RACE reads, with one entry per CDR3 protein and no DNA. The table lists some 150,000 distinct CDR3 sequences, with about 0.48% in the top ten. This TCR came from a human donor in good health. Some clones in this sample may be carry-over from other donors' samples. The J gene is TRBJ2-2, the V gene TRBV7-8; the TRBD2 assignment by TCRdb is unverifiable without DNA. Sequenced sample: naive CXCR3+ CD8+ T cells from blood. Subset indicated: CD45RO-CCR7+CD27+CD95- naive CD8+ T cells expressing CXCR3 (TNR3+). The CDR3 sequence: CASRGGDTNTGELFF.